The 27 T cell receptor beta chains reported below all come from one sample, sequenced in a study of T cells in Graves' hyperthyroidism and ophthalmopathy. Amplified TCR beta CDR3 regions came from RNA transcripts. The TCR CDR3 first-round RT-PCR relied on the HTBI primer set. TCRdb analysed the multiplex PCR reads with MiXCR anew, one entry per CDR3 protein. Here the sample spans over 150,000 distinct CDR3 sequences, around 15% being singletons. Source material: blood. The receptor source for this set is a woman in her forties or fifties with Graves' hyperthyroidism.

This clonotype was counted ten times or more. The chain links TRBV3-1 to TRBJ2-4, with D unresolved. Germline V CDR1 and CDR2: LGHDT, YNNKEL (reference sequence). This CDR3 has 18 amino acids. V dropped 4 bases and J dropped 5 bases, with 24 bases sitting between them. CDR3 sequence reads: CASSPIHLLVSEENIQYF. The CDR3 DNA reads as TGTGCCAGCAGCCCCATCCACCTATTAGTTTCCGAGGAAAACATTCAGTACTTC.

This clonotype was detected many times. CDR3 in amino acids: CASSYSRGNYGYTF. The DNA of the CDR3 is TGTGCCAGCAGTTACTCCCGCGGGAACTATGGCTACACCTTC. The chain joins TRBV6-6 to TRBJ1-2; the D is unclear. This CDR3 region has 14 residues. V lost 0 bases and J lost 2, with 7 bases in between. CDR1 is MNHNY, CDR2 SVGAGI, per germline (reference sequence).

At least ten counts were recorded for this clonotype. The V gene is TRBV11-2, the J gene TRBJ2-2; 10 bases match TRBD2. CDR1 and CDR2 from the germline V gene are SGHAT and FQNNGV. Unmatched junction bases numbered 15, after V lost 5 bases and J lost 6 bases. This CDR3 comprises 18 residues. The CDR3 sequence is CASSPSFASGGASGELFF. CDR3 in DNA: TGTGCCAGCAGCCCTTCTTTCGCCAGCGGGGGGGCTTCCGGGGAGCTGTTTTTT. Together with reference TRBV11-2 and TRBJ2-2, the CDR3 gives the full variable domain: EAGVAQSPRYKIIEKRQSVAFWCNPISGHATLYWYQQILGQGPKLLIQFQNNGVVDDSQLPKDRFSAERLKGVDSTLKIQPAKLEDSAVYLCASSPSFASGGASGELFFGEGSRLTVL.

Regarding this clonotype: This may come from a read error, since a much larger clone is one base off. V is TRBV28 and J is TRBJ2-3; TRBD2 matches at 8 bases. The CDR3 loop spans 17 amino acids. Germline lookup yields CDR1 MDHEN and CDR2 SYDVKM. In DNA, the CDR3 is TGTGCCGGCAGTTTAGACTTCTCTAGCGGGAGCACAGATACGCAGTATTTT. Amino acids: CAGSLDFSSGSTDTQYF.

This clonotype came up a few times. This chain connects TRBV3-1 to TRBJ2-7; a possible D gene is TRBD1 (7 bases). Germline V gene data show CDR1 as LGHDT and CDR2 as YNNKEL (reference sequence). The V end was cut by 1 base, the J end by 3 bases, with 19 bases between. This CDR3 is 17 amino acids long. CDR3 DNA sequence: TGTGCCAGCAGCCAAGGGAGGGCTCTACAGGGGTTCTACGAGCAGTACTTC. Translation: CASSQGRALQGFYEQYF.

This clonotype was picked up many times. The chain employs TRBV19 and TRBJ1-1; D is uncertain. Germline V gives CDR1 LNHDA, CDR2 SQIVND (reference sequence). The CDR3 is made up of 13 amino acids. The V end lost 2 bases, the J end lost 2 bases, and 6 bases lay between the germline ends. Written as DNA, the CDR3 is TGTGCCAGTAGTATATGGTCCAACACTGAAGCTTTCTTT. Translation: CASSIWSNTEAFF.

Many counts were recorded for this clonotype. The rearrangement links TRBV6-1 to TRBJ2-1; D perhaps matches TRBD2 (5 bases). The CDR3 has 15 amino acids. CDR1 MNHNS and CDR2 SASEGT come from the germline V gene. The V gene lost 7 bases and the J gene lost 7 bases, with 20 bases spanning the gap. CDR3 coding DNA: TGTGCCAGCACCCTTGGAGGTCCTTCACTAAATGAGCAGTTCTTC. As protein: CASTLGGPSLNEQFF.

V gene TRBV6-1 combines with J gene TRBJ1-1; tentative D call: TRBD1 (5 bases). CDR1 and CDR2 (germline): MNHNS, SASEGT. V lost 4 bases, J lost 5 bases, and 14 bases lay in between. The length of the CDR3 is 14 residues. CDR3 sequence: CASSVRQSRTEAFF. CDR3 sequence (DNA): TGTGCCAGCAGTGTAAGACAGAGTCGGACTGAAGCTTTCTTT.

The sample holds many counts of this clonotype. The chain carries TRBV7-8 and TRBJ1-2; the match to TRBD1 covers 9 bases. Germline V gene sequence: CDR1 SGHVS, CDR2 FQNEAQ. CDR3 length: 15 residues. The V segment lost 5 bases and the J segment 6 bases; nucleotides outside the gene matches: 10. DNA of the CDR3: TGTGCCAGCAGCCCCGGGGACAGGGCGGGGGATGGCTACACCTTC. It yields the protein CASSPGDRAGDGYTF.

J is TRBJ1-3 and V is TRBV7-9; D is perhaps TRBD1 (6 bases). Deletions cut 5 bases from V and 0 bases from J, with 11 bases between. This CDR3 is built from 15 residues. The germline V gene encodes CDR1 SEHNR and CDR2 FQNEAQ (reference sequence). CDR3 in amino acids: CASSPDRNSGNTIYF. CDR3 bases: TGTGCCAGCAGCCCAGACAGGAACTCTGGAAACACCATATATTTT.

This clonotype was counted only a few times. A read error may be the cause here, since a much bigger clone is one base away. The chain links TRBV6-2 or TRBV6-3 to TRBJ2-7; D gene unclear. This CDR3 region has 13 residues. Trimming pared 6 bases from V and 6 bases from J, leaving 15 bases between. Germline CDR1 MNHEY, CDR2 SVGEGT. The CDR3: CASSLGLNCEQYF. CDR3 coding DNA: TGTGCCAGCAGCCTAGGGCTGAACTGCGAGCAGTACTTC.

V is TRBV28 and J is TRBJ2-6; D is perhaps TRBD1 or TRBD2 (5 bases each). The CDR3 consists of 18 residues. The germline gives CDR1 MDHEN, CDR2 SYDVKM. Deletions cut 5 bases from V and 2 bases from J, with 19 bases between. Written as DNA, the CDR3 is TGTGCCAGCAGTGTCCTACGGCTAGGGGACCCTGGGGCCAACGTCCTGACTTTC. As protein: CASSVLRLGDPGANVLTF.

This chain connects TRBV25-1 to TRBJ2-7; 8 nucleotides line up with TRBD1. CDR3 size: 15 residues. J gave up 0 bases and V 6 bases, and 7 bases lay outside the gene matches. Germline V gene lookup returns CDR1 MGHDK and CDR2 SYGVNS. DNA for the CDR3: TGTGCCAGCAGGACACAGGGGGAAAACTCCTACGAGCAGTACTTC. As protein: CASRTQGENSYEQYF.

Concerning this clonotype: This clone may be a read error of a much larger clone one base away. The CDR3 ends on some other residue instead of the conserved phenylalanine or tryptophan, so this is likely a read error. This chain joins TRBV4-3 and TRBJ2-6; a weak D match, TRBD1 (5 bases). Trimming shortened V by 1 base and J by 4 bases, and 14 bases separated the two germline ends. Germline V lookup: CDR1 LGHNA, CDR2 YSLEER. CDR3 length equals 17 residues. CDR3 region: CASSQVRGFVGANVLTL. The CDR3 nucleotides are TGCGCCAGCAGCCAAGTTAGGGGATTTGTGGGGGCCAACGTCCTGACTCTC.

This clonotype showed up many times. Germline and junction disagree at one end, which may indicate a read error. The V and J genes are TRBV2 and TRBJ1-1; tentatively, D is TRBD1 (5 bases). This CDR3 region has 14 residues. The germline V gene has CDR1 SNHLY and CDR2 FYNNEI. In DNA, the CDR3 is TGTGCCAGCAGAGAAGGGACCTGGAACACTGAAGCTTTCTTT. It specifies CASREGTWNTEAFF.

V usage is TRBV5-1 and J usage is TRBJ2-2; either TRBD1 or TRBD2 may supply D (5 bases each). Between the trimmed V and J ends, which lost 5 bases and 7 bases, there was a span of 15 bases. Germline V gives CDR1 SGHRS, CDR2 YFSETQ. The length of the CDR3 is 14 residues. The CDR3 coding sequence is TGCGCCAGCAGACTAGGGGAAGGTTACGGGGAGCTGTTTTTT. It specifies CASRLGEGYGELFF.

This clonotype has a count of ten or more. This rearrangement joins TRBV6-2 or TRBV6-3 to TRBJ2-2; D is uncertain. CDR1 and CDR2 from the germline V gene are MNHEY and SVGEGT. CDR3 length equals 12 residues. The V and J ends lost 6 bases and 2 bases respectively, with 4 bases between them. CDR3 DNA sequence: TGTGCCAGCAGCGTTAACACCGGGGAGCTGTTTTTT. It yields the protein CASSVNTGELFF.

This clonotype was picked up many times. The chain links TRBV28 to TRBJ1-1; D is possibly TRBD1 (6 bases). The V end was cut by 7 bases, the J end by 1 base, with 13 bases between. The CDR3 runs to 14 residues. Germline V gene lookup returns CDR1 MDHEN and CDR2 SYDVKM. The CDR3, as DNA: TGTGCCAGCACGCGGGACACTTCGAACACTGAAGCTTTCTTT. Protein sequence: CASTRDTSNTEAFF.

In this sample, this clonotype turned up once. The chain carries TRBV28 and TRBJ2-7; TRBD2 matches at 14 bases. J was trimmed by 6 bases and V by 5 bases; bases with no gene match: 6. CDR3 length: 15 amino acids. CDR1 is MDHEN and CDR2 is SYDVKM in the germline V gene. The CDR3 spells CASSKGTSGSSEQYF. Here the CDR3 DNA reads TGTGCCAGCAGTAAGGGGACTAGCGGGAGCAGCGAGCAGTACTTC.

This clonotype was detected many times. The genes are TRBV20-1 and TRBJ2-7, with D tentatively TRBD2 (5 bases). The germline V gene has CDR1 DFQATT and CDR2 SNEGSKA (reference sequence). The V end lost 6 bases, the J end lost 2 bases, and 14 bases lay between the germline ends. CDR3 size: 13 residues. CDR3 nucleotides: TGCAGTGCAGAGGGTGATGCGACCTACGAGCAGTACTTC. Encoded protein: CSAEGDATYEQYF.

This clonotype was seen at least ten times. In DNA form, the CDR3 reads TGTGCCAGCAGCTTTCTAAGAGGTGGCTACACCTTC. It yields the protein CASSFLRGGYTF. The J gene is TRBJ1-2, the V gene TRBV7-9; D is unclear. V shed 3 bases and J shed 7 bases, with 9 bases lying between them. CDR1 and CDR2 (germline): SEHNR, FQNEAQ (reference sequence). This CDR3 spans 12 amino acids.

This clonotype appeared a few times. Given a much more abundant clone one base away, this may be a read error. This sequence joins TRBV7-2 and TRBJ2-1; tentative D call: TRBD2 (6 bases). In germline, CDR1 is SGHTA, CDR2 FQGNSA. This CDR3 region has 15 residues. CDR3 loop: CASNLGAGLTPEQFF. The CDR3 DNA reads TGTGCCAGCAACTTAGGGGCGGGGTTGACTCCTGAGCAGTTCTTC.

The table lists this clonotype with many counts. The chain carries TRBV2 and TRBJ2-1; TRBD2 matches 14 bases. Germline CDR1 and CDR2: SNHLY and FYNNEI. The CDR3 totals 15 residues. With V trimmed by 4 bases and J by 12 bases, 8 bases remained unmatched. The CDR3 is CASSGGLAGVQGQFF. CDR3 DNA sequence: TGTGCCAGCAGTGGGGGACTAGCGGGGGTTCAGGGGCAGTTCTTC.

There are many counts of this clonotype. This chain uses TRBV20-1 with TRBJ2-7; tentative D call: TRBD2 (5 bases). The V gene lost 6 bases and the J gene lost 4 bases, with 10 bases spanning the gap. The CDR3 length is 11 residues. CDR1 and CDR2 from the germline V gene are DFQATT and SNEGSKA (reference sequence). In nucleotides, the CDR3 is TGCAGTGCGTCGGACTTATACGAGCAGTACTTC. It yields the protein CSASDLYEQYF.

The CDR3 bases are TGTGCCAGCAGCCAAGGGGGCACTGAGACCCAGTACTTC. Its protein is CASSQGGTETQYF. The chain employs TRBV3-1 and TRBJ2-5; a weak D match, TRBD1 (5 bases). Germline V gene sequence: CDR1 LGHDT, CDR2 YNNKEL (reference sequence). Trimming took off 1 base at V and 5 bases at J, with 8 bases between the two ends. The CDR3 is 13 amino acids.

This clonotype was found a few times. This may be a read error: a much more frequent sequence differs by one nucleotide. This sequence joins TRBV3-1 and TRBJ2-3; D tentatively fits TRBD1 or TRBD2 (6 bases each). The V gene lost 2 bases and the J gene lost 3 bases, with 9 bases spanning the gap. Germline V gene data show CDR1 as LGHDT and CDR2 as YNNKEL (reference sequence). The CDR3 length is 14 residues. The DNA for the CDR3 is TGTGCCAGCAGCCAACGGGGGCTGACAGATACGCAGTATTTT. This sequence encodes CASSQRGLTDTQYF.

The V gene is TRBV6-2 or TRBV6-3, the J gene TRBJ2-3; possibly TRBD1 for D (6 bases). Germline CDR1 MNHEY, CDR2 SVGEGT. Trimming shortened V by 2 bases and J by 2 bases, and 8 bases separated the two germline ends. CDR3 length equals 14 residues. The CDR3: CASSYPGHTDTQYF. The CDR3 region has the DNA TGTGCCAGCAGTTACCCGGGACACACAGATACGCAGTATTTT.